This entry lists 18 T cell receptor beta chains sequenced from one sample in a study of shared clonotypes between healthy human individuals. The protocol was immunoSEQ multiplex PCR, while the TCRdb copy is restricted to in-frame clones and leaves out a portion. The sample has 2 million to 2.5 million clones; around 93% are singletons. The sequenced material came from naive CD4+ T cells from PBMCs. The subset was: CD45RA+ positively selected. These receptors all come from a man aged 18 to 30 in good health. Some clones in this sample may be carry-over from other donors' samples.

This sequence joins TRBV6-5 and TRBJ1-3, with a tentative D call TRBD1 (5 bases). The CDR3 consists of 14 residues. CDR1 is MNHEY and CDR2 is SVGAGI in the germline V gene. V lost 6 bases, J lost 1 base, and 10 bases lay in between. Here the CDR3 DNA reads TGTGCCAGCAGAGGGACTACTTCTGGAAACACCATATATTTT. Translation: CASRGTTSGNTIYF.

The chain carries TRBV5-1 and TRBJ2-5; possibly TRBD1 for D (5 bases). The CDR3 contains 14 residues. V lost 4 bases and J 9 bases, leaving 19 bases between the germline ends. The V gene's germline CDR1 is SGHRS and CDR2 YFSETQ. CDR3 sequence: CASSPIPTGVAQYF. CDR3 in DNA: TGCGCCAGCAGCCCGATACCCACAGGAGTGGCCCAGTACTTC.

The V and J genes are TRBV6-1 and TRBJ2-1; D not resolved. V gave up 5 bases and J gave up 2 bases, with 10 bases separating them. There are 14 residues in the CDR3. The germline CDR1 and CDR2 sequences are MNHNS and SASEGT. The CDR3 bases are TGTGCCAGCAGTCGGGTGGGTACCTACAATGAGCAGTTCTTC. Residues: CASSRVGTYNEQFF.

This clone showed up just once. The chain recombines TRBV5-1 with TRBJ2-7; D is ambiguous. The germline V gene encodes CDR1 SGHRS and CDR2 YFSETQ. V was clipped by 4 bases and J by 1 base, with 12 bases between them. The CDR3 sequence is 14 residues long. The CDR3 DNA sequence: TGCGCCAGCAGCGTGGAGACAACGTCCTACGAGCAGTACTTC. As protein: CASSVETTSYEQYF.

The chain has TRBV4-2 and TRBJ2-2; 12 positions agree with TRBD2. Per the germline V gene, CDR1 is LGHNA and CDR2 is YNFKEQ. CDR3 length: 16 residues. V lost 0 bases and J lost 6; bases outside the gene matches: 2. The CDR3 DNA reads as TGTGCCAGCAGCCAAGATCCTAGCGGGAGGGCCGGGGAGCTGTTTTTT. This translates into CASSQDPSGRAGELFF.

CDR3 in amino acids: CASSEGPHEKLFF. CDR3 DNA sequence: TGTGCCAGTTCGGAGGGACCCCATGAAAAACTGTTTTTT. The rearrangement uses TRBV19 and TRBJ1-4, with TRBD1 as a possible D gene (5 bases). V lost 8 bases to trimming and J lost 6 bases, with 13 bases between them. This CDR3 has 13 amino acids. Germline V lookup: CDR1 LNHDA, CDR2 SQIVND (reference sequence). Supplemented by reference TRBV19 and TRBJ1-4, the full variable domain reads DGGITQSPKYLFRKEGQNVTLSCEQNLNHDAMYWYRQDPGQGLRLIYYSQIVNDFQKGDIAEGYSVSREKKESFPLTVTSAQKNPTAFYLCASSEGPHEKLFFGSGTQLSVL.

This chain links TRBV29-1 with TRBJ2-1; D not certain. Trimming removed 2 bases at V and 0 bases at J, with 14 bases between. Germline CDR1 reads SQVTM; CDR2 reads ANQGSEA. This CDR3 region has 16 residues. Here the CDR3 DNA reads TGCAGCGTTGAAAGGTCATTTCGCAGCTCCTACAATGAGCAGTTCTTC. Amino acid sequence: CSVERSFRSSYNEQFF.

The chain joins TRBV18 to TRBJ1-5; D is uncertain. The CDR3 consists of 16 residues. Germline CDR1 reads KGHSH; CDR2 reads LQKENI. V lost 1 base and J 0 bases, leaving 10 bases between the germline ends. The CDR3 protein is CASSPRVSDSNQPQHF. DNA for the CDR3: TGTGCCAGCTCACCACGGGTCAGCGATAGCAATCAGCCCCAGCATTTT.

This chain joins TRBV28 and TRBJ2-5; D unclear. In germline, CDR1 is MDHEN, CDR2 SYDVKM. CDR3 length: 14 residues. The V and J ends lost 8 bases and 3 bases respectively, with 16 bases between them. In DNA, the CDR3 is TGTGCCAGCGCCAGTCCCCGAGGAGAAGAGACCCAGTACTTC. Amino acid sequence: CASASPRGEETQYF.

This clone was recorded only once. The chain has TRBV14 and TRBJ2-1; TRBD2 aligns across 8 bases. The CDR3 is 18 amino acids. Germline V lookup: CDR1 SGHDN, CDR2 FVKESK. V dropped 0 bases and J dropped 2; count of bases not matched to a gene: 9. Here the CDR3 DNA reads TGTGCCAGCAGCCAAGATGGGGGGGGTAGCGGGACCTACAATGAGCAGTTCTTC. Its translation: CASSQDGGGSGTYNEQFF.

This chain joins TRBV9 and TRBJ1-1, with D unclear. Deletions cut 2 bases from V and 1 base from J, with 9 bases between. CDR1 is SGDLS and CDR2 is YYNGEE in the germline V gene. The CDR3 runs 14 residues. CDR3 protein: CASSVKPGNTEAFF. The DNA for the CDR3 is TGTGCCAGCAGCGTTAAGCCCGGGAACACTGAAGCTTTCTTT.

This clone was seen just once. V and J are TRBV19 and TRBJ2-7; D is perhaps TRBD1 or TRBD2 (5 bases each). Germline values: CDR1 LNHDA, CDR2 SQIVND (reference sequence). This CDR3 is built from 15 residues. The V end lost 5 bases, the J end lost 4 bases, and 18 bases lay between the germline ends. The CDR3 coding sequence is TGTGCCAGTAGTTCTAGGTCGGGGCGCTCGTACGAGCAGTACTTC. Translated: CASSSRSGRSYEQYF. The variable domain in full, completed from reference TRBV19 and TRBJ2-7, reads DGGITQSPKYLFRKEGQNVTLSCEQNLNHDAMYWYRQDPGQGLRLIYYSQIVNDFQKGDIAEGYSVSREKKESFPLTVTSAQKNPTAFYLCASSSRSGRSYEQYFGPGTRLTVT.

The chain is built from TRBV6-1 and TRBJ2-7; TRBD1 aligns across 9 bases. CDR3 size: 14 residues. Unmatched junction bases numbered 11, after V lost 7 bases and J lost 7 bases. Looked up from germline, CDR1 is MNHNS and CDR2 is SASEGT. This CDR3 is CASIIQGALREQYF. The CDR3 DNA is TGTGCCAGCATAATACAGGGGGCTCTGAGGGAGCAGTACTTC.

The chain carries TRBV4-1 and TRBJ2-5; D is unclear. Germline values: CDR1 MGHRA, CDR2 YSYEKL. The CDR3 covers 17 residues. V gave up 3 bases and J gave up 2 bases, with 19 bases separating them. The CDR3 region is CASSHPLVQEKQETQYF. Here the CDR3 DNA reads TGCGCCAGCAGCCATCCTCTAGTCCAAGAGAAGCAAGAGACCCAGTACTTC.

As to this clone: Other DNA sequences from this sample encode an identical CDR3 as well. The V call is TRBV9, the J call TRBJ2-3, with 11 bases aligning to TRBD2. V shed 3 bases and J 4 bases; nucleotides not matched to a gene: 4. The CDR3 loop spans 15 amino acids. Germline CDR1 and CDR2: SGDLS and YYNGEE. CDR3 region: CASSATSGSPDTQYF. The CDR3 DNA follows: TGTGCCAGCAGCGCAACTAGCGGGAGCCCAGATACGCAGTATTTT.

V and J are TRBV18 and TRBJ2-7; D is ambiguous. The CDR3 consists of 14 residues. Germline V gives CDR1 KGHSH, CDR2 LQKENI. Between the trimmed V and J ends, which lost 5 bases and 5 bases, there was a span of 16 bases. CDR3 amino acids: CASSAGSVRNEQYF. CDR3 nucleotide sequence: TGTGCCAGCTCAGCCGGGTCCGTCAGGAACGAGCAGTACTTC.

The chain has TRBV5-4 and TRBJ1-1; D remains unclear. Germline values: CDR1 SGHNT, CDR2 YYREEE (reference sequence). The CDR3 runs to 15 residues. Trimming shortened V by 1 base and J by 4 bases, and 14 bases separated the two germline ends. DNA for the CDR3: TGTGCCAGCAGCTTGCGCTCTGGGGAGAGCACTGAAGCTTTCTTT. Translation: CASSLRSGESTEAFF.

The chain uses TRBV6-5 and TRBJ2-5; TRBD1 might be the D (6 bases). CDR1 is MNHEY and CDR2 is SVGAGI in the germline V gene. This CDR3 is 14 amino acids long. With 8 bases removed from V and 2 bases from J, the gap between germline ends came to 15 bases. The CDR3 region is CASQKGVRQETQYF. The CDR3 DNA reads TGTGCCAGCCAAAAGGGGGTGAGACAAGAGACCCAGTACTTC.